The source of this T cell receptor (beta chain) is a study of CD8+ T cells in alopecia areata. Study at large: Tofacitinib administration to treated patients was oral, at 5 to 10 mg twice daily. The SALT score measured affected scalp surface percentage in treated patients.

This clone was observed a few times. Its antigen is undetermined. Study findings and constraints: Lesional scalp, especially alopecia totalis/universalis, showed higher clonality than normal scalp.

This CDR3 spans 14 amino acids. Germline CDR1 SGHRS, CDR2 YFSETQ. The germline V and J ends were trimmed by 8 bases and 6 bases, with 19 bases remaining between them. The treatment was: oral pan-JAK inhibitor, 5-10 mg twice daily. Following extraction, RNA underwent reverse transcription to cDNA, which served as the sequencing template. Clones were sequenced by immunoSEQ multiplex PCR, and TCRdb holds only the in-frame ones, with some missing. Among 110,000 to 150,000 clones, 45% to 60% were seen once, and the ten largest hold around a sixth. This chain joins TRBV5-1 and TRBJ2-3; D might be TRBD1 or TRBD2, each matching 5 bases. The receptor was isolated from a human donor with alopecia areata. This material consisted of CD8+ T cells sorted from blood, taken at week 4, from a patient treated with tofacitinib. This CDR3 is CARFMGPPRDTQYF. DNA of the CDR3: TGCGCCAGGTTTATGGGACCTCCGAGGGATACGCAGTATTTT.